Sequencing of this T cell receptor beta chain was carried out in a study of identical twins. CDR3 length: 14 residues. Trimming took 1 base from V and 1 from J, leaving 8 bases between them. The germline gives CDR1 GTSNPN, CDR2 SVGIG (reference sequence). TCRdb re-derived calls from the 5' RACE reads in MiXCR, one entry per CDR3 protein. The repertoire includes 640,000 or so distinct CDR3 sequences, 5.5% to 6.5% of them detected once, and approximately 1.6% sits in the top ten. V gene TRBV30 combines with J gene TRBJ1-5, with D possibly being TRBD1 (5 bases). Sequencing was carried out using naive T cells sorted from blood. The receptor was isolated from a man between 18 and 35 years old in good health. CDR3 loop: CAWSASGSNQPQHF. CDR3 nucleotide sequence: TGTGCCTGGAGTGCGTCAGGGAGCAATCAGCCCCAGCATTTT.